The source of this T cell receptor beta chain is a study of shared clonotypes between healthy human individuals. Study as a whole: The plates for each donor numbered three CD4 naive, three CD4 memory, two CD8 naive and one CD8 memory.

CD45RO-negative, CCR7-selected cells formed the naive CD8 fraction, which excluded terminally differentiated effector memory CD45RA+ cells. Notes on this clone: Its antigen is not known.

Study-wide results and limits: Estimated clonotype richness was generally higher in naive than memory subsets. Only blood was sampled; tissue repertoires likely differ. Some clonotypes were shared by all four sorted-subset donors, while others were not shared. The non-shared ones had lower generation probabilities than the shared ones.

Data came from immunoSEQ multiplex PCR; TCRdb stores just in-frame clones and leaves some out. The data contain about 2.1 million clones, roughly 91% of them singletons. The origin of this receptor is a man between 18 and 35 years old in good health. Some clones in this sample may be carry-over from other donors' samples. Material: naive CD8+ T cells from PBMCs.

CDR3 region: CASSLGLAGFTDTQYF. The CDR3 nucleotides are TGTGCCAGCAGCTTAGGGCTAGCGGGGTTCACAGATACGCAGTATTTT. J is TRBJ2-3 and V is TRBV7-2, with TRBD2 matching over 9 bases. The CDR3 has 16 amino acids. V lost 1 base and J lost 2; bases outside the gene matches: 4. Germline V gene lookup returns CDR1 SGHTA and CDR2 FQGNSA. Based on the CDR3 plus reference TRBV7-2 and TRBJ2-3, the full variable domain is GAGVSQSPSNKVTEKGKDVELRCDPISGHTALYWYRQSLGQGLEFLIYFQGNSAPDKSGLPSDRFSAERTGGSVSTLTIQRTQQEDSAVYLCASSLGLAGFTDTQYFGPGTRLTVL.